Sequencing of this T cell receptor (beta chain) was carried out in a study of tumor-infiltrating lymphocytes in primary liver carcinoma (dated by TCRdb to 2016 to 2017). Background on the whole study: The five patients, three men and two women aged 30 to 69 years, had hepatocellular carcinoma (four) or combined HCC and intrahepatic cholangiocarcinoma (one). A total of 35 specimens from 5 patients went through TCRbeta repertoire sequencing, namely 25 tumor regions, 5 adjacent noncancerous liver tissues and 5 peripheral blood samples. For each liver tumor, the study sampled five regions along with adjacent normal tissue and blood, and applied TCRbeta repertoire sequencing, expression microarrays and whole-exome sequencing. High reproducibility was observed for the technical replicate repertoires, with mean shared-clone rates approximately 0.9 and correlation coefficients above 0.95. Agilent mRNA microarray profiling was performed on the 25 tumor region samples to relate TCRbeta repertoire diversity to the local molecular phenotype. Tumors of the five patients were stage T1-T3 N0M0 with maximum diameters of roughly 4.2 to 11 cm. Roughly 3.5 to 7.5 million productive TCRbeta reads were obtained per sample, and no significant difference in read depth was found between tissue types.

Without any cell sorting, total RNA and DNA were co-extracted from about 20-30 mg of bulk tissue using the AllPrep DNA/RNA mini kit. Roughly 5 patients with histopathologically diagnosed primary liver carcinoma underwent surgical resection in China between late 2015 and early 2016. Chronic HBV infection was present in the patients, and the patients were treatment-naive at sampling. Five spatially separated regions were sampled per tumor: superior, inferior, left-lateral and right-lateral poles, plus the tumor centre. Histological examination found more than 80% viable tumor cells in every tumor sample. Fresh tumor and adjacent tissue pieces were bisected; one half was stored in RNAlater at -80°C, the other sent for histology. The germline V gene yields LGHNA for CDR1 and YNFKEQ for CDR2. Inclusive of the bounding cysteine and phenylalanine, the CDR3 is 18 residues long. Here the CDR3 DNA is all that survives: 54 bases in frame from base 1.

The research as a whole found: Only about 7.5-25% of top clones were found in all five regions of a tumor, suggesting spatial heterogeneity of tumor-infiltrating T cells. Only a few patients were included in the study, and the authors note that the findings should be validated in a larger study. Comparison of CD4+ and CD8+ T cell repertoires was precluded by the use of bulk unsorted samples. Pairs of tumor regions showed greater repertoire overlap (mean about 36%) than tumor-adjacent pairs (roughly 17%) or tumor-blood pairs (roughly 14%), which is consistent with antigen-driven expansion. A significantly larger repertoire fraction was made up by the top 250 clones in tumors than in blood (p = 0.039). Because only the TCR beta chain was sequenced and unpaired alpha chains were not captured, true repertoire diversity is likely underestimated.

TCRbeta-specific cDNA was reverse-transcribed from approximately 0.5 ug total RNA using a constant-region primer and ProtoScript II reverse transcriptase. TCRbeta libraries were built with three nested multiplex PCR rounds, a slightly modified ARM-PCR procedure. Each of the first two PCR rounds ran for approximately 9 cycles using multiplex TRBV1-TRBV30 forward primers together with a Cbeta reverse primer. Sample barcodes and Illumina adapters were added in a final 25-cycle PCR with Deep VentR polymerase. Before sequencing, amplicons between 200 and 500 bp were purified from gel using a QIAquick gel extraction kit. The TCRbeta amplicons were sequenced with 250-bp paired-end reads on an Illumina HiSeq 2500. The original methods were these. Reads were quality-trimmed with Trimmomatic v0.33, and paired reads were merged with FLASH v1.2.11 to recover full CDR3 sequences. V, D and J germline segments were assigned to the rearranged TCRbeta sequences using MiGEC v1.2.1b. Clonotype statistics and Shannon-Wiener diversity indices were calculated with VDJtools v1.0.0. To cut down on sampling bias, every analysis after diversity analysis relied on just the 250 most abundant clonotypes from each sample. The public reads were reanalyzed by TCRdb: fastp trimming at Q25, MiXCR alignment, in-frame beta chains only. Here each entry gathers all rows of one CDR3 protein and keeps the most common genes and DNA. TCRdb, not the authors, supplied the V and J calls. The sample yields fewer than 40,000 distinct CDR3 sequences; approximately 76% were counted once. The ten largest clonotypes hold more than 30% of the sample.

This clonotype was detected once. Its recognized antigen is unknown. Compared with germline, one end of the junction differs, possibly owing to a read error. This receptor was obtained from a woman aged 30 to 39 with primary liver carcinoma and hepatitis B virus infection. Specimen: liver tumor tissue from sampling region 3. The cell subset or site label here, explained by the study, means: tumor region T3, left-lateral pole. The chain is assembled from TRBV4-2 and TRBJ2-1; the D gene identity is not certain. DNA sequence: TGTGTCAGCAGCCAAGTTGTGAGCGTCCGAAGCTCCTACAATGAGCGGTTCTTC. Its translation is CVSSQVVSVRSSYNERFF.